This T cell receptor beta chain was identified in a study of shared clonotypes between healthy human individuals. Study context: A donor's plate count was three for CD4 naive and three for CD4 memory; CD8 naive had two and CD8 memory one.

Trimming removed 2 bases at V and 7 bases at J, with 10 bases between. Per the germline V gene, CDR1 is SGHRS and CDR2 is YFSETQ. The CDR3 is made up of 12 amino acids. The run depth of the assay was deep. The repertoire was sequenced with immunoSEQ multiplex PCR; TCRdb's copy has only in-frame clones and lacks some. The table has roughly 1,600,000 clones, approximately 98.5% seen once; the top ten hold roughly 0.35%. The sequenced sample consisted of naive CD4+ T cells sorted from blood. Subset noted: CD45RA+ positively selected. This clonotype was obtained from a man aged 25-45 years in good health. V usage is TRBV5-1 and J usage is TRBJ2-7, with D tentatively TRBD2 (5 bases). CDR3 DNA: TGCGCCAGCAGCTTAATAGCGAGAGAGCAGTACTTC. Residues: CASSLIAREQYF.